Each of the 22 T cell receptor beta chains below was sequenced from the same sample in a study of cytomegalovirus exposure and HLA in healthy donors. The PCR made use of 60 Vbeta and 13 Jbeta primers. Here immunoSEQ multiplex PCR was the method, and the copy in TCRdb shows in-frame clones only, minus some. The sample has 100,000 to 150,000 clones; about 80% are singletons. The sample consisted of PBMCs. Every receptor here comes from a man between 40 and 49 years old in good health and CMV-seronegative.

The V gene is TRBV28, the J gene TRBJ1-2; maybe TRBD1 (5 bases). Looked up from germline, CDR1 is MDHEN and CDR2 is SYDVKM. This CDR3 has 14 residues. Trimming cost V 5 bases and J 5 bases, with 15 bases left between them. The CDR3 here is CASSPAGGIYGYTF. CDR3 coding DNA: TGTGCCAGCAGTCCCGCGGGGGGTATATATGGCTACACCTTC.

The rearrangement joins TRBV7-6 to TRBJ2-2, with TRBD2 matching over 10 bases. The CDR3 totals 16 residues. Germline CDR1 is SGHVS and CDR2 is FNYEAQ. Trimming removed 3 bases from V and 6 bases from J; junction bases left unmatched: 7. The CDR3 DNA reads as TGTGCCAGCAGCTTCTCTAGCGGGGGTTATCCCGGGGAGCTGTTTTTT. Translating gives CASSFSSGGYPGELFF.

The rearrangement links TRBV28 to TRBJ1-1, with D uncertain. CDR1 and CDR2 from the germline V gene are MDHEN and SYDVKM. CDR3 size: 13 residues. V was clipped by 2 bases and J by 4 bases, with 8 bases between them. The CDR3 loop reads CASSLRAPTEAFF. DNA of the CDR3: TGTGCCAGCAGTTTACGAGCACCCACTGAAGCTTTCTTT.

The chain is built from TRBV7-9 and TRBJ2-1, with 9 positions matching TRBD1. From germline, CDR1 is SEHNR and CDR2 FQNEAQ (reference sequence). This CDR3 is built from 14 residues. V lost 5 bases to trimming and J lost 13 bases; unmatched junction nucleotides: 12. CDR3 DNA sequence: TGTGCCAGCAGCGGACAGGGGCGCGTCTCGACTCAGTTCTTC. Its protein is CASSGQGRVSTQFF.

The chain is built from TRBV6-5 and TRBJ1-5; D ambiguous. The germline V gene encodes CDR1 MNHEY and CDR2 SVGAGI. V was clipped by 2 bases and J by 2 bases, with 7 bases between them. The CDR3 contains 14 residues. As DNA, the CDR3 is TGTGCCAGCAGTTACACGGGAGGCAATCAGCCCCAGCATTTT. Its protein product is CASSYTGGNQPQHF.

This clone appeared a few times. Other DNA variants within this sample encode the same CDR3. The chain uses TRBV19 and TRBJ1-4; the D is unclear. The CDR3 spans 14 residues. The germline gives CDR1 LNHDA, CDR2 SQIVND (reference sequence). Trimming cost V 8 bases and J 0 bases, with 10 bases left between them. The CDR3 DNA is TGTGCCAGTCGTGGCGGCGCAACTAATGAAAAACTGTTTTTT. It translates to CASRGGATNEKLFF.

V and J are TRBV7-2 and TRBJ1-2; D may be TRBD1 (6 bases). Germline CDR1 reads SGHTA; CDR2 reads FQGNSA. CDR3 length equals 14 residues. With 5 bases removed from V and 5 bases from J, the gap between germline ends came to 15 bases. CDR3 bases: TGTGCCAGCAGCGAGGGGGGGTTTGGGTATGGCTACACCTTC. Protein product: CASSEGGFGYGYTF.

The chain employs TRBV18 and TRBJ1-1, with unresolved D. The CDR3 covers 14 residues. V dropped 2 bases and J dropped 5 bases, with 12 bases sitting between them. CDR1 is KGHSH and CDR2 is LQKENI in the germline V gene. The CDR3 reads CASSPDSRRTEAFF. CDR3 DNA: TGTGCCAGCTCACCAGATTCACGGAGGACTGAAGCTTTCTTT.

This rearrangement joins TRBV18 to TRBJ1-2; D unclear. Germline V gene sequence: CDR1 KGHSH, CDR2 LQKENI. The CDR3 is 14 residues long. Trimming shortened V by 4 bases and J by 2 bases, and 11 bases separated the two germline ends. CDR3 amino acids: CASSREEGNYGYTF. CDR3 coding DNA: TGTGCCAGCTCACGTGAGGAGGGCAACTATGGCTACACCTTC.

This chain joins TRBV9 and TRBJ2-5, with 9 positions matching TRBD1. The CDR3 runs 15 residues. Germline values: CDR1 SGDLS, CDR2 YYNGEE. J was trimmed by 5 bases and V by 0 bases; bases with no gene match: 5. Here the CDR3 DNA reads TGTGCCAGCAGCGTAGGTGACAGGGGGGCGGAGACCCAGTACTTC. Protein product: CASSVGDRGAETQYF.

The chain employs TRBV27 and TRBJ1-5, with D maybe TRBD1 (6 bases). Trimming pared 4 bases from V and 6 bases from J, leaving 10 bases between. Germline V gene lookup returns CDR1 MNHEY and CDR2 SMNVEV (reference sequence). This CDR3 comprises 13 residues. The DNA for the CDR3 is TGTGCCAGCAGTTCACAGGGAACTCAGCCCCAGCATTTT. Translation gives CASSSQGTQPQHF.

V is TRBV5-1 and J is TRBJ2-7; 7 bases fit TRBD1. V trimming: 1 base; J trimming: 2 bases; junction bases outside the gene matches: 3. The CDR3 sequence is 14 residues long. The germline CDR1 and CDR2 sequences are SGHRS and YFSETQ. The CDR3 nucleotides are TGCGCCAGCAGCTTGACAGGGGCAACCTACGAGCAGTACTTC. Amino acids: CASSLTGATYEQYF.

This clone was seen just once. The chain has TRBV4-1 and TRBJ1-1, with TRBD1 matching 10 bases. V lost 0 bases to trimming and J lost 7 bases; unmatched junction nucleotides: 14. Germline V gene sequence: CDR1 MGHRA, CDR2 YSYEKL. The CDR3 has 18 residues. The CDR3 nucleotides read TGCGCCAGCAGCCAAGATCCGTCGAGATCGACAGGGGGCATTGAAGCTTTCTTT. Amino acid sequence: CASSQDPSRSTGGIEAFF.

Note on this clone: Other DNA sequences in the same sample also yield this CDR3. The chain links TRBV4-2 to TRBJ2-1; tentative D call: TRBD1 (6 bases). Germline V gene data show CDR1 as LGHNA and CDR2 as YNFKEQ. The CDR3 extends over 16 amino acids. V was shortened by 1 base and J by 0 bases, with 10 bases between the two germline ends. The CDR3 region is CASSQGTAVSYNEQFF. The CDR3, as DNA: TGTGCCAGCAGCCAAGGGACAGCAGTCTCCTACAATGAGCAGTTCTTC.

This clone showed up just a few times. This chain connects TRBV10-3 to TRBJ1-1; maybe TRBD1 (5 bases). This CDR3 region has 13 residues. The V end was cut by 3 bases, the J end by 3 bases, with 8 bases between. The germline V gene has CDR1 ENHRY and CDR2 SYGVKD. The DNA of the CDR3 is TGTGCCATCAGTGACAGGGAGGACACTGAAGCTTTCTTT. Protein: CAISDREDTEAFF.

This rearrangement joins TRBV19 to TRBJ1-5, with 9 bases lining up with TRBD1. With V trimmed by 6 bases and J by 0 bases, 9 bases remained unmatched. The CDR3 has 17 amino acids. Germline-derived CDR1 and CDR2 are LNHDA and SQIVND (reference sequence). The CDR3 nucleotides read TGTGCCAGTAGGCCACTACAGGGGGCCTATAGCAATCAGCCCCAGCATTTT. It yields the protein CASRPLQGAYSNQPQHF.

This clone was recorded a few times. The rearrangement uses TRBV28 and TRBJ2-7; 7 bases align to TRBD1. CDR3 size: 12 residues. Germline CDR1 and CDR2: MDHEN and SYDVKM. The V segment lost 5 bases and the J segment 13 bases; nucleotides outside the gene matches: 11. The DNA for the CDR3 is TGTGCCAGCAGTCCCCCCAGGGGACAGAATTACTTC. Residues: CASSPPRGQNYF.

The rearrangement links TRBV18 to TRBJ2-7; TRBD2 agrees at 13 bases. Germline V gives CDR1 KGHSH, CDR2 LQKENI. The CDR3 covers 14 residues. V was clipped by 5 bases and J by 10 bases; unmatched bases: 8. CDR3 nucleotide sequence: TGTGCCAGCTCATCCGGGACTAGCGGGGCTAATCAGTACTTC. It yields the protein CASSSGTSGANQYF.

The rearrangement joins TRBV5-1 to TRBJ1-2, with TRBD1 as a possible D gene (5 bases). In germline, CDR1 is SGHRS, CDR2 YFSETQ. Trimming left V 4 bases short and J 2 bases short, with 9 bases between. This CDR3 has 13 residues. The CDR3 DNA is TGCGCCAGCAGCCCAGGGAAGAACTATGGCTACACCTTC. This gives the protein CASSPGKNYGYTF.

This chain's CDR3 is CASSESGSNQPQHF. The CDR3 DNA sequence: TGCGCCAGCAGTGAATCGGGGTCCAATCAGCCCCAGCATTTT. The V and J genes are TRBV10-2 and TRBJ1-5; D is undetermined. V lost 3 bases to trimming and J lost 3 bases, with 9 bases between them. Germline V gene lookup returns CDR1 WSHSY and CDR2 SAAADI. This CDR3 has 14 residues.

This chain uses TRBV27 with TRBJ2-5; 8 nucleotides line up with TRBD2. Trimming took 5 bases from V and 4 from J; bases not matched to a gene: 6. Germline assignment: CDR1 MNHEY and CDR2 SMNVEV (reference sequence). This CDR3 is built from 14 residues. The CDR3 spells CASSPGTRGETQYF. CDR3 bases: TGTGCCAGCAGTCCCGGGACTAGAGGAGAGACCCAGTACTTC.

This clone has a single count. This sequence joins TRBV6-6 and TRBJ2-7; tentatively, D is TRBD1 (6 bases). The V end lost 2 bases, the J end lost 0 bases, and 8 bases lay between the germline ends. The CDR3 contains 14 residues. CDR1 and CDR2 from the germline V gene are MNHNY and SVGAGI (reference sequence). CDR3 sequence reads: CASSYLGGSYEQYF. The CDR3 bases are TGTGCCAGCAGTTACCTAGGGGGCTCCTACGAGCAGTACTTC.